This TCR beta chain stems from a study of human T cells and chemical hapten exposure. Library construction involved attaching unique molecular identifiers to individual cDNA molecules, which allowed quantitative, reproducible TCR counting. TCRdb called the RACE reads again in MiXCR, with one record for every CDR3 protein. The table lists approximately 90,000 distinct CDR3 sequences, about 8.8% of them singletons. This CDR3 comprises 15 residues. Germline CDR1 and CDR2: MGHRA and YSYEKL. Trimming stripped 0 bases from V and 0 bases from J, with 9 bases between. Time point described: healthy volunteer bleed at 2 weeks. Unfractionated whole blood was the source of the extracted total RNA.

The chain is built from TRBV4-1 and TRBJ2-7; the D gene is possibly TRBD1 (5 bases). The sequenced sample was whole blood. This receptor was taken from a female donor in good health. Some clones in this sample may be carry-over from other donors' samples. The CDR3 spells CASSQERQSSYEQYF. The CDR3 bases are TGCGCCAGCAGCCAAGAAAGACAGAGCTCCTACGAGCAGTACTTC.